One and the same sample provided the 21 T cell receptor beta chains below, sequenced in a study of shared T cell receptors in the human thymus (dated by TCRdb to the early 2020s). Libraries were built with the immunoSEQ multiplex PCR assay. The table comes from immuneACCESS by way of TCRdb, which keeps in-frame sequences with V and J called. Part of the clones is missing from these tables; in studies checked, under half for an unresolved V gene and the rest for unknown reasons. A total of hundreds of thousands of clones appear in this sample, 70% to 90% of them only once. About 0.011% of the sample lies in the top ten. The data were also submitted as part of a second study, on human thymus T cells.

The material sequenced was thymocytes. These receptors all stem from a girl under two years old with a congenital heart defect. Donor details come from another sample of the same person, matched by shared clones.

This clone was seen a single time. The chain employs TRBV5-1 and TRBJ2-5; the D gene is possibly TRBD2 (7 bases). The CDR3 totals 14 residues. CDR1 and CDR2 (germline): SGHRS, YFSETQ. The V and J ends lost 3 bases and 5 bases respectively, with 14 bases between them. The CDR3 coding sequence is TGCGCCAGCAGCTCGCGGGGGCGCGGGGAGACCCAGTACTTC. Its translation: CASSSRGRGETQYF. Drawing the rest from reference TRBV5-1 and TRBJ2-5, the complete variable domain is KAGVTQTPRYLIKTRGQQVTLSCSPISGHRSVSWYQQTPGQGLQFLFEYFSETQRNKGNFPGRFSGRQFSNSRSEMNVSTLELGDSALYLCASSSRGRGETQYFGPGTRLLVL.

The chain employs TRBV6-6 and TRBJ2-7, with D maybe TRBD1 (6 bases). The CDR3 spans 14 residues. The germline CDR1 and CDR2 sequences are MNHNY and SVGAGI (reference sequence). V lost 8 bases, J lost 2 bases, and 16 bases lay in between. The CDR3: CASVGGAATYEQYF. CDR3 sequence (DNA): TGTGCCAGCGTAGGGGGAGCAGCCACCTACGAGCAGTACTTC.

The rearrangement links TRBV14 to TRBJ1-2; a weak D match, TRBD1 (5 bases). Trimming pared 0 bases from V and 0 bases from J, leaving 20 bases between. The germline V gene encodes CDR1 SGHDN and CDR2 FVKESK. CDR3 length: 19 residues. DNA of the CDR3: TGTGCCAGCAGCCAAGAAGCCCTTTCCGACAGCCCCCCTAACTATGGCTACACCTTC. It is translated as CASSQEALSDSPPNYGYTF.

The chain uses TRBV7-2 and TRBJ2-3; D perhaps matches TRBD1 (5 bases). Germline values: CDR1 SGHTA, CDR2 FQGNSA. This CDR3 is built from 15 residues. V lost 5 bases, J lost 3 bases, and 15 bases lay in between. CDR3 in amino acids: CASSTRTPNTDTQYF. The CDR3 DNA is TGTGCCAGCAGCACCCGGACACCTAATACAGATACGCAGTATTTT.

The chain uses TRBV2 and TRBJ1-2; tentative D call: TRBD1 (6 bases). Trimming removed 5 bases from V and 5 bases from J, with 15 bases in between. The germline V gene has CDR1 SNHLY and CDR2 FYNNEI. This CDR3 is built from 14 residues. The CDR3, as DNA: TGTGCCAGCAGTCGTCCGGGGACACTATATGGCTACACCTTC. Its translation is CASSRPGTLYGYTF.

The chain has TRBV2 and TRBJ2-7; maybe TRBD1 (5 bases). Germline V lookup: CDR1 SNHLY, CDR2 FYNNEI. Trimming cost V 9 bases and J 1 base, with 16 bases left between them. CDR3 length equals 14 residues. CDR3 loop: CARQFTQASYEQYF. The CDR3 DNA reads TGTGCCAGACAGTTCACACAGGCGTCCTACGAGCAGTACTTC.

This clone was detected only a few times. V gene TRBV6-1 combines with J gene TRBJ2-7; D gene uncertain. CDR3 length: 13 amino acids. V lost 3 bases to trimming and J lost 8 bases, with 14 bases between them. CDR1 and CDR2 from the germline V gene are MNHNS and SASEGT. The CDR3 coding sequence is TGTGCCAGCAGTGAGCTGGCCACAAGAAAGCAGTACTTC. Amino acid sequence: CASSELATRKQYF.

The CDR3 sequence: CASSLVGQGAVWNTEAFF. CDR3 nucleotides: TGCGCCAGCAGCTTGGTTGGACAGGGGGCAGTTTGGAACACTGAAGCTTTCTTT. This chain links TRBV5-1 with TRBJ1-1, with TRBD1 identical over 11 bases. The CDR3 consists of 18 residues. V lost 0 bases, J lost 1 base, and 8 bases stayed unmatched. Germline assignment: CDR1 SGHRS and CDR2 YFSETQ. Looking up the rest from reference TRBV5-1 and TRBJ1-1 gives the full variable domain: KAGVTQTPRYLIKTRGQQVTLSCSPISGHRSVSWYQQTPGQGLQFLFEYFSETQRNKGNFPGRFSGRQFSNSRSEMNVSTLELGDSALYLCASSLVGQGAVWNTEAFFGQGTRLTVV.

This chain uses TRBV5-4 with TRBJ1-2; tentative D call: TRBD1 (6 bases). Germline CDR1 is SGHNT and CDR2 is YYREEE (reference sequence). V lost 4 bases, J lost 0 bases, and 13 bases lay in between. This CDR3 region has 15 residues. CDR3: CASSRDKAPNYGYTF. The CDR3 coding sequence is TGTGCCAGCAGCCGGGACAAAGCACCTAACTATGGCTACACCTTC.

The gene calls are TRBV19 and TRBJ2-2; TRBD1 is a possible D gene (6 bases). Germline CDR1 reads LNHDA; CDR2 reads SQIVND (reference sequence). The CDR3 covers 15 residues. Deletions cut 0 bases from V and 6 bases from J, with 11 bases between. CDR3: CASSIEDSLPGELFF. The CDR3 nucleotides are TGTGCCAGTAGTATAGAGGACAGTCTCCCCGGGGAGCTGTTTTTT.

The chain joins TRBV4-1 to TRBJ1-1; no definite D call. This CDR3 is built from 14 residues. Germline CDR1 is MGHRA and CDR2 is YSYEKL. Trimming stripped 0 bases from V and 3 bases from J, with 8 bases between. The CDR3 region has the DNA TGCGCCAGCAGCCAAGATTCCCCCGACACTGAAGCTTTCTTT. Encoded protein: CASSQDSPDTEAFF.

This clone was recorded a few times. The chain has TRBV28 and TRBJ1-6, with a possible D match to TRBD1 (5 bases). Germline values: CDR1 MDHEN, CDR2 SYDVKM. Trimming left V 6 bases short and J 10 bases short, with 19 bases between. The CDR3 has 15 residues. CDR3 loop: CASRAPRRGESPLHF. DNA for the CDR3: TGTGCCAGCAGGGCCCCCAGGAGGGGAGAGTCACCCCTCCACTTT.

The genes are TRBV5-4 and TRBJ1-1; tentative D call: TRBD1 (5 bases). The CDR3 runs to 12 residues. From germline, CDR1 is SGHNT and CDR2 YYREEE (reference sequence). Trimming removed 1 base at V and 8 bases at J, with 9 bases between. The CDR3 here is CASSLQGSEAFF. The CDR3 DNA follows: TGTGCCAGCAGCTTGCAGGGTTCCGAAGCTTTCTTT.

This clone was recorded a few times. This chain uses TRBV6-6 with TRBJ1-2; D unclear. Germline V gives CDR1 MNHNY, CDR2 SVGAGI (reference sequence). This CDR3 contains 13 residues. Trimming pared 7 bases from V and 5 bases from J, leaving 14 bases between. CDR3 in DNA: TGTGCCAGCAATTATATCCCCTTGTATGGCTACACCTTC. Translated, it gives CASNYIPLYGYTF.

The chain has TRBV11-2 and TRBJ1-2; the D gene is possibly TRBD1 (5 bases). This CDR3 comprises 13 residues. V was clipped by 1 base and J by 4 bases, with 7 bases between them. CDR1 is SGHAT and CDR2 is FQNNGV in the germline V gene. The CDR3, as DNA: TGTGCCAGCAGCTTAGGGGGGGGCTATGGCTACACCTTC. Encoded protein: CASSLGGGYGYTF.

The chain carries TRBV5-1 and TRBJ2-7, with 8 bases aligning to TRBD1. CDR1 and CDR2 (germline): SGHRS, YFSETQ. V lost 4 bases, J lost 3 bases, and 6 bases stayed unmatched. This CDR3 is 14 amino acids long. CDR3 sequence (DNA): TGCGCCAGCAGCGCGGACAGGGTGGGCTACGAGCAGTACTTC. Translation gives CASSADRVGYEQYF.

This clone occurred a few times. The V call is TRBV6-5, the J call TRBJ1-4; D not certain. Germline-derived CDR1 and CDR2 are MNHEY and SVGAGI. The V gene lost 6 bases and the J gene lost 4 bases, with 3 bases spanning the gap. This CDR3 has 11 amino acids. CDR3 coding DNA: TGTGCCAGCAGATATAATGAAAAACTGTTTTTT. This gives the protein CASRYNEKLFF.

The rearrangement uses TRBV28 and TRBJ1-1; D unclear. Trimming removed 2 bases at V and 0 bases at J, with 16 bases between. The CDR3 is 17 residues long. Germline V gene data show CDR1 as MDHEN and CDR2 as SYDVKM. CDR3 in amino acids: CASSLIADKPMNTEAFF. CDR3 in DNA: TGTGCCAGCAGTTTAATTGCCGACAAGCCCATGAACACTGAAGCTTTCTTT.

The chain combines TRBV18 with TRBJ1-6; D is uncertain. The CDR3 is 14 residues long. The germline V gene has CDR1 KGHSH and CDR2 LQKENI. V was pared by 5 bases and J by 7 bases, with 12 bases between. CDR3 protein: CASSAKTRNSPLHF. CDR3 nucleotides: TGTGCCAGCTCAGCGAAGACTCGAAATTCACCCCTCCACTTT.

This clone was counted between two and nine times. The chain recombines TRBV19 with TRBJ2-7; 12 positions agree with TRBD2. The CDR3 is made up of 20 amino acids. V shed 3 bases and J 3 bases; nucleotides not matched to a gene: 18. Germline loops: CDR1 LNHDA, CDR2 SQIVND (reference sequence). In nucleotides, the CDR3 is TGTGCCAGTAGTATGATTCACGTCCACCCTCGGACTAGCGGGGTCTACGAGCAGTACTTC. Translation gives CASSMIHVHPRTSGVYEQYF.

V and J are TRBV10-3 and TRBJ2-1, with 13 bases fitting TRBD2. CDR3 size: 20 residues. The V gene end was trimmed by 2 bases and the J gene end by 6 bases; junction bases not matched to a gene: 16. The germline V gene encodes CDR1 ENHRY and CDR2 SYGVKD. The CDR3 DNA is TGTGCCATCAGTGAGCTCGGCCGGACTAGCGGGGGTAAGGGGCGCAATGAGCAGTTCTTC. This translates into CAISELGRTSGGKGRNEQFF.